A single T cell receptor (beta chain) is shown here with its context. This sample is part of a study of blood T cells in healthy people across ages. At the level of the study: About one barcoded beta molecule was captured per two T cells (by template switching).

A second PCR of about 7 to 12 cycles used a sample-barcoded 5' primer and a J-beta primer mix. TCRdb ran MiXCR on the 5' RACE reads and lists one entry per CDR3 protein. The sample consists of about 1.1 million distinct CDR3 sequences, 35% to 45% of them appearing once. V gave up 10 bases and J gave up 8 bases, with 20 bases separating them. CDR3 length: 14 residues. Germline CDR1 and CDR2: SNHLY and FYNNEI. The receptor was derived from a man younger than 35 in good health. The sequenced sample consisted of blood. The rearrangement links TRBV2 to TRBJ1-4, with no clear D. The DNA for the CDR3 is TGTGCCACAAAATGGGAGACAAAGGACGAAAAACTGTTTTTT. Translated: CATKWETKDEKLFF.